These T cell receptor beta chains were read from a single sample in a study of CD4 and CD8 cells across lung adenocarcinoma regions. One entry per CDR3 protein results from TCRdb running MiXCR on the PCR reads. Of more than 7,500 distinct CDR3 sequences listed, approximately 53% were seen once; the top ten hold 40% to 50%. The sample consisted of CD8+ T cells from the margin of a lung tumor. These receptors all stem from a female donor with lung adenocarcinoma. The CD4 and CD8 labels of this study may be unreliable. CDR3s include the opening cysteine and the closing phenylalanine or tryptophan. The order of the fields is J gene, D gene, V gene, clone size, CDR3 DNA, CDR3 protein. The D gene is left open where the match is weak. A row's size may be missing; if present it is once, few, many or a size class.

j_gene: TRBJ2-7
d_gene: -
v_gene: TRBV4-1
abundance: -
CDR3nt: TGCGCCAGCAGCCTAATCTGGACCGAATACCCCTACGAGCAGTACTTC
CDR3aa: CASSLIWTEYPYEQYF

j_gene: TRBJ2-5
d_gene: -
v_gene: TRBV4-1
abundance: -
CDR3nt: TGCGCCAGCAGCCAAGATTGGAAAGAGACCCAGTACTTC
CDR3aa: CASSQDWKETQYF

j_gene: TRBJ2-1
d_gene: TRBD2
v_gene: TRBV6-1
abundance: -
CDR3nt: TGTGCCAGCAGTAATCCAACTAGCGGGAGGGTTAATGAGCAGTTCTTC
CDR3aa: CASSNPTSGRVNEQFF

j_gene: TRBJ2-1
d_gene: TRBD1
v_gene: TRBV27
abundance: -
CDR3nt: TGTGCCAGCAGTTTCAGATTCGGACAGGGTAGTGGTGAGCAGTTCTTC
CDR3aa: CASSFRFGQGSGEQFF

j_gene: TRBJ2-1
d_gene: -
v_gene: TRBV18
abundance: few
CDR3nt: TGTGCCAGCTCCTTTTCCGCCCAATCGCTGGTCACTTACAATGAGCAGTTCTTC
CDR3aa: CASSFSAQSLVTYNEQFF

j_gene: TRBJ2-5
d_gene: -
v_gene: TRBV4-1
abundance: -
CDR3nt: TGCGCCAGCAGCCGTGGGACGCCCACGGGTGAGACCCAGTACTTC
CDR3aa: CASSRGTPTGETQYF

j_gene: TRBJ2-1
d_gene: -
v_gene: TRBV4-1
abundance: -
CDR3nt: TGCGCCAGCAGCCGCTCCGGGGTTAATGAGCAGTTCTTC
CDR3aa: CASSRSGVNEQFF

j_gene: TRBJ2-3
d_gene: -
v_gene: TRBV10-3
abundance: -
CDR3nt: TGTGCCACTACGGCCAAAAACACTCAGTATTTC
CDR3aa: CATTAKNTQYF

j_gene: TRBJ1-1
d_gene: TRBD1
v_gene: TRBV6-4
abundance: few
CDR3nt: TGTGCCAGCAGGCCCCAGGGGGGCTCTGGTGGTGAAGCTTTCTTT
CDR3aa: CASRPQGGSGGEAFF

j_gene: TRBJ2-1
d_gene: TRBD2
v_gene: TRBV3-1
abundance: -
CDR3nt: TGTGCCAGCAGCCCCGGGACTAGCGGTTACAATGAGCAGTTCTTC
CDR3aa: CASSPGTSGYNEQFF

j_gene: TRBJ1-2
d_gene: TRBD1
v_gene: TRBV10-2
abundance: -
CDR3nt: TGCGCCAGCAGTGAGACAGCCAGGGGGGTGGACCTTGGTGGCTACACCTTC
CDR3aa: CASSETARGVDLGGYTF

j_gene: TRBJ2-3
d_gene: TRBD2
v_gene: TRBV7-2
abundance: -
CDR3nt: TGTGCCAGCAGCTTCGCGGGAGGAGATACGCAGTATTTT
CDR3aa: CASSFAGGDTQYF

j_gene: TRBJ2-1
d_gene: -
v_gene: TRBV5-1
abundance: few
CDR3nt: TGCGCCAGCAGAAAAAAGGCGGAGGGCGGTGGCAATGAGCAGTTCTTC
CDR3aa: CASRKKAEGGGNEQFF

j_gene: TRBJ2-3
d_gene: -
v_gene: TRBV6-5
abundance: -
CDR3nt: TGTGCCAGCAGTTATTACCTGACTACCAAAGACATGCAGTACTTT
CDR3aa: CASSYYLTTKDMQYF

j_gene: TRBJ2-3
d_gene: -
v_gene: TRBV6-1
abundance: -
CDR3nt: TGTGCCAGCAGTATTGGACAGAGCACAGATACGCAGTATTTT
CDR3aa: CASSIGQSTDTQYF

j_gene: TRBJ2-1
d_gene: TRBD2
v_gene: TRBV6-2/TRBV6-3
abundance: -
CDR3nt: TGTGCCAGCAGATACACTAGCGGGAGGGAGAGCTCCTACAATGAGCAGTTCTTC
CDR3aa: CASRYTSGRESSYNEQFF

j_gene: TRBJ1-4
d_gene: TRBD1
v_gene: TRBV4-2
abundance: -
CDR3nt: TGTGCCAGCAGCCAAGGCCTGGGACAGGCTGAAAAACTGTTTTTT
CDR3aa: CASSQGLGQAEKLFF

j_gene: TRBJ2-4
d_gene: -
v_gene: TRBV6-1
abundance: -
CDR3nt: TGTGCCAGCAGTGTCGGTGGCCGTGCCCAAAACACCCAGTACTTC
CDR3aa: CASSVGGRAQNTQYF

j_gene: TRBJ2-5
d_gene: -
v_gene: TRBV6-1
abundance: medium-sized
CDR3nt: TGTGCCAGCAGTGAAGGGGTTTTGAAAAAGACCCAGTACTTC
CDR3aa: CASSEGVLKKTQYF

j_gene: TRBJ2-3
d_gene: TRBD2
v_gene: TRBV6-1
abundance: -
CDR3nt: TGTGCCCGCAGCCTCCGGCAGGGAGGGAAAAATACGCAGTATTTC
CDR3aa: CARSLRQGGKNTQYF

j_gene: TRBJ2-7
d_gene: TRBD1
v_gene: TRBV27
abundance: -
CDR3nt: TGTGCCAGGGGGCAGGGGGTAGGACTCACAGATACGCAGTACTTC
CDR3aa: CARGQGVGLTDTQYF

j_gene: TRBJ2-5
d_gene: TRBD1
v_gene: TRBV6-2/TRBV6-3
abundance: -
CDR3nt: TGTGCCAGCAGTTACTTCGCCCCGGGACAGCAAGAGACCCAGTACTTC
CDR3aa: CASSYFAPGQQETQYF

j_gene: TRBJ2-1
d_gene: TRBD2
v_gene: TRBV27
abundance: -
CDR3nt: TGTGCCAGCAGTGCACCGGGACTAGCGGGTCTAAGCTCCTACAATGAGCAGTTCTTC
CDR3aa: CASSAPGLAGLSSYNEQFF

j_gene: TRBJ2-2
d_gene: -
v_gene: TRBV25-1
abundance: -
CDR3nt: TGTGCCAGCAGTTGGCAGGGGAGTACCGCGAGGACCGGGGAGCTGTTTTTT
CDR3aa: CASSWQGSTARTGELFF

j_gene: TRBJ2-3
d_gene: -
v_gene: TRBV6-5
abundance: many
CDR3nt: TGTGCCAGCAGTTACTCGATCGGCGGGGCCGGGGCAGATACGCAGTATTTT
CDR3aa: CASSYSIGGAGADTQYF

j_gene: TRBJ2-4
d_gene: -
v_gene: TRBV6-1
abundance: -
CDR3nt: TGTGGCGGCAGGAGGGTGAGGGCCATGGGTACGCAGTATTTC
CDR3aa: CGGRRVRAMGTQYF

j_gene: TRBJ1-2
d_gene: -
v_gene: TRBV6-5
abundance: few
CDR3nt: TGTGCCAGCAGTTACGATTCCCCAGGGGTCGCCTATGGCTACACCTTC
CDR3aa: CASSYDSPGVAYGYTF

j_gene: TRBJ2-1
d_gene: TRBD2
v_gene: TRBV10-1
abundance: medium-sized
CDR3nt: TGCGCCAGCAGTGACTCGGGACTAGCGGGAGGGAAAAGCTCCTACAATGAGCAGTTCTTC
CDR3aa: CASSDSGLAGGKSSYNEQFF

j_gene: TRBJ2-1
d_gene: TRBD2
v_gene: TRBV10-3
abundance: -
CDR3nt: TGTGCCATCAGGACTAGCGATGAGCAGTTCTTC
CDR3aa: CAIRTSDEQFF

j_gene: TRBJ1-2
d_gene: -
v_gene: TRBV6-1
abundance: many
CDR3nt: TGTGCCAGCAGAGCACAGTTTTATGGCTACACCTTC
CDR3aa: CASRAQFYGYTF

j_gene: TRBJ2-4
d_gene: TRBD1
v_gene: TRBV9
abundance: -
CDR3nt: TGTGCCAGCAGCCCCTCCGGGACAGGGATAATTCAGTACTTC
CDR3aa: CASSPSGTGIIQYF

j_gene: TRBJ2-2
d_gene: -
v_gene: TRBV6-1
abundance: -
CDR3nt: TGTGCCAGCAAAACGGAAGTGAACACCGAGAAGCTGTATTTT
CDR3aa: CASKTEVNTEKLYF

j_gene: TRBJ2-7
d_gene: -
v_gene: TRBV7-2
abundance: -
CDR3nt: TGTGCCAGCAGCTTCACGGGGCGACGAGCGACAGACACGCAGTACTTC
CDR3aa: CASSFTGRRATDTQYF

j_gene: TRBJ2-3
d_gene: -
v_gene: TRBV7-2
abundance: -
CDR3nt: TGTGCCAGCAGCCCAAGCACAGATACGCAGTATTTT
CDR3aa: CASSPSTDTQYF

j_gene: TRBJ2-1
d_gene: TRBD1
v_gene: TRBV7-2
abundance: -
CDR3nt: TGTGCCAGCAGTGTGACCACAGGGGAGCAGTTTTTT
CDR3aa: CASSVTTGEQFF

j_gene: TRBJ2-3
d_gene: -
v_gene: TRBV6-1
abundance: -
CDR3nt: -
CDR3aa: CASSRGTGVGTGTLYF

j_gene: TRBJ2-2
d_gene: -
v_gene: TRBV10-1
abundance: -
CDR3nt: TGCGCCAGCAGGGCCGCCAGCACCGGTACGCAGTTTTTT
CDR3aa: CASRAASTGTQFF

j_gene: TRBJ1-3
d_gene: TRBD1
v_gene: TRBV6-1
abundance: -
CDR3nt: TGTGCCAGCAGCGACGGCAGGGGGCTAACCGGAAACACCATATATTTT
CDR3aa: CASSDGRGLTGNTIYF

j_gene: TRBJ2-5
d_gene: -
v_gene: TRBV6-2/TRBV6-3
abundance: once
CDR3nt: TGTGCCAGCACAACTAGGCTAGGCGGAGAGACCCAGTACTTC
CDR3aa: CASTTRLGGETQYF

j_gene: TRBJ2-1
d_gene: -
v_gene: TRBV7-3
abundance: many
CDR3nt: TGTGCCAGCAGCTTAACGGGGCGGGGATCCTACAATGAGCAGTTCTTC
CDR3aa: CASSLTGRGSYNEQFF

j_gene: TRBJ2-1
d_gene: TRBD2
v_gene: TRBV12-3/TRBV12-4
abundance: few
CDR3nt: TGTGCCAGCAGTTTTTCGAGCGGGAGGGCTAATGAGCAGTTCTTC
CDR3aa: CASSFSSGRANEQFF

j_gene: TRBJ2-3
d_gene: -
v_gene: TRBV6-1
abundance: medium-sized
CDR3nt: TGTGCCAGCACCCGAGGGGGAGCCCGCACAGATACGCAGTATTTT
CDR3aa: CASTRGGARTDTQYF

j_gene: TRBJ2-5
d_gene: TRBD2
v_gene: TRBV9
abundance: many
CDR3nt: TGTGCCAGCAGCGTAGCTAGCGGGAATGGTTTAGAGACCCAGTACTTC
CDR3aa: CASSVASGNGLETQYF

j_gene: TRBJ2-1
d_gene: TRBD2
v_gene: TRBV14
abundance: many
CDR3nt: TGTGCCAGCAGCCAAGTAGCGGGAGTTTTCTACAATGAGCAGTTCTTC
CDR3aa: CASSQVAGVFYNEQFF

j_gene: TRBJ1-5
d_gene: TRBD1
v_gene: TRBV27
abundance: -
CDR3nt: TGTGCCAGCAGTTTAAAAGGGGGCGAAAGCAATCAGCCCCAGCATTTT
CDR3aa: CASSLKGGESNQPQHF

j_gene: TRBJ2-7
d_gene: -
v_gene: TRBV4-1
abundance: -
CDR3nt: TGCGCCAGCAGCCAAGGACAGAGCTCCTACGAGCAGTACTTC
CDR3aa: CASSQGQSSYEQYF

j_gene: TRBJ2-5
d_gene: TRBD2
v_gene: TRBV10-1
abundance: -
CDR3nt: TGCGGCAGCGGGGTCGGTGACCAAGATACCCAGTACTTT
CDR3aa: CGSGVGDQDTQYF

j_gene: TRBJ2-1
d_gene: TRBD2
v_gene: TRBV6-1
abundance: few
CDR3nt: TGTGCCAGCAGTGAAGCTAGCGGGGGGTCGAATGAGCAGTTCTTC
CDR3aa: CASSEASGGSNEQFF

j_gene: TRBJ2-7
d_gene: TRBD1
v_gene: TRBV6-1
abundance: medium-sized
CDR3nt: TGTGCCAGCGGACCCGGGACAGGGCGTTACGAGCAGTACTTC
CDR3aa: CASGPGTGRYEQYF

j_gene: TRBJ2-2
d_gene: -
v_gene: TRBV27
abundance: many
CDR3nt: TGTGCCAGCAGAGGACAAACCGGGGAGCTGTTTTTT
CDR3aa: CASRGQTGELFF

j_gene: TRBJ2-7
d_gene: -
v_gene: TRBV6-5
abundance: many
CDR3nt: TGTGCCAGCAGTTACCTCCCGGCCAGTACCTACGAGCAGTACTTC
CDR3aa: CASSYLPASTYEQYF